The 3 T cell receptor beta chains in this list originate from one sample, sequenced in a study of T cells in Graves' hyperthyroidism and ophthalmopathy. The CDR3 regions of TCR beta were amplified from RNA transcripts. In the first-round RT-PCR of the TCR CDR3, the HTBI primer set was used. Each CDR3 protein gets one entry after TCRdb re-called the multiplex PCR reads with MiXCR. Among about 480,000 distinct CDR3 sequences, about 15% were seen once, and the ten largest hold less than 20%. The sample taken for sequencing was blood. All receptors derive from a woman aged 18 to 35 with Graves' hyperthyroidism.

This clonotype was counted many times. This rearrangement joins TRBV6-1 to TRBJ1-5, with 10 nucleotides matching TRBD1. V shed 1 base, J shed 6 bases, and the junction held 3 bases outside the gene matches. This CDR3 region has 15 residues. The germline CDR1 and CDR2 sequences are MNHNS and SASEGT. CDR3 coding DNA: TGTGCCAGCAGTGAAGGACAGGGGGCCGTTCAGCCCCAGCATTTT. Protein: CASSEGQGAVQPQHF.

This clonotype was seen repeatedly, ten times or more. The J gene is TRBJ1-2, the V gene TRBV7-2, with 9 bases that match TRBD1. V trimming: 5 bases; J trimming: 8 bases; junction bases outside the gene matches: 9. The germline V gene encodes CDR1 SGHTA and CDR2 FQGNSA. This CDR3 has 14 amino acids. CDR3 loop: CASSTGDRAGGYTF. The DNA for the CDR3 is TGTGCCAGCAGCACGGGGGACAGGGCTGGAGGCTACACCTTC.

This clonotype has ten or more counts. The gene calls are TRBV30 and TRBJ1-2, with TRBD1 matching 7 bases. CDR3 length: 14 amino acids. From germline, CDR1 is GTSNPN and CDR2 SVGIG (reference sequence). V lost 5 bases, J lost 7 bases, and 13 bases stayed unmatched. The CDR3 spells CAWAGTVRGSGYTF. DNA of the CDR3: TGTGCCTGGGCCGGGACAGTGCGCGGGAGTGGCTACACCTTC.